The clone carrying this T cell receptor (beta chain) was counted at least ten times. Its target is not known. Looked up from germline, CDR1 is MNHNS and CDR2 is SASEGT. The V gene end was trimmed by 4 bases and the J gene end by 9 bases; junction bases not matched to a gene: 9. The CDR3 is made up of 17 amino acids. The data originate from a study of T-cell reconstitution after alpha-beta-depleted transplantation in children. Study-level points and caveats: Roughly two months post-transplant, alpha-beta T cells reportedly originated from several hundred graft clones that had expanded.

This sample's TCRbeta library carried unique molecular identifier barcodes. TCRdb analysed the PCR reads with MiXCR anew, one entry per CDR3 protein. The top ten hold roughly an eighth of the sample, which has about 600,000 distinct CDR3 sequences, roughly 23% seen once. The TCR comes from a boy under two years old who had a stem cell transplant for acute myeloid leukemia, so the T cells may come from the graft donor. The chain employs TRBV6-1 and TRBJ2-2, with 15 bases aligning to TRBD2. The material sequenced was PBMCs, mostly from graft donor cells, taken 360 days after TCRalphabeta/CD19-depleted stem cell transplant. The CDR3 DNA follows: TGTGCCAGCAGTGGGACTAGCGGGGGGGCTTACCTCCGGGAGCTGTTTTTT. Protein sequence: CASSGTSGGAYLRELFF.